Listed below are T cell receptor beta chains from one sample, sequenced in a study of blood T cell repertoires in COVID-19. This table comes from immunoSEQ multiplex PCR, and its TCRdb copy is limited to in-frame clones, with some not included. The sample carries about 260,000 clones, about 88% recorded once. Sequencing input: peripheral blood. The receptor source for this set is a woman aged 60-70 years with COVID-19, enrolled during active disease. Both conserved end residues are part of each CDR3. Fields, in order: J gene, D gene, clone size, V gene, CDR3 protein, CDR3 DNA. D genes are given only for firm matches. The size entry is marked missing in some rows and otherwise reads once, few, many or a size class.

j_gene: TRBJ2-2
d_gene: -
abundance: -
v_gene: TRBV12-5
CDR3aa: CASGSLLSRDTGELFF
CDR3nt: TGTGCTAGTGGTTCCCTTCTTTCGCGAGACACCGGGGAGCTGTTTTTT

j_gene: TRBJ1-1
d_gene: TRBD1
abundance: -
v_gene: TRBV28
CDR3aa: CASSLWQGENTEAFF
CDR3nt: TGTGCCAGCAGTTTATGGCAGGGGGAGAATACTGAAGCTTTCTTT

j_gene: TRBJ2-5
d_gene: -
abundance: -
v_gene: TRBV27
CDR3aa: CASSSLRRGRGQETQYF
CDR3nt: TGTGCCAGCAGTTCCCTACGGCGGGGGAGGGGGCAAGAGACCCAGTACTTC

j_gene: TRBJ2-1
d_gene: -
abundance: -
v_gene: TRBV6-5
CDR3aa: CASGRGNEQFF
CDR3nt: TGTGCCAGCGGGAGAGGCAATGAGCAGTTCTTC

j_gene: TRBJ2-7
d_gene: TRBD2
abundance: -
v_gene: TRBV30
CDR3aa: CAWTGLPWGEQYF
CDR3nt: TGTGCCTGGACGGGACTACCATGGGGGGAGCAGTACTTC

j_gene: TRBJ1-2
d_gene: -
abundance: -
v_gene: TRBV6-5
CDR3aa: CASTKGGVYGYTF
CDR3nt: TGTGCCAGCACCAAAGGGGGGGTCTATGGCTACACCTTC

j_gene: TRBJ2-1
d_gene: -
abundance: -
v_gene: TRBV10-3
CDR3aa: CAISEFPDSNEQFF
CDR3nt: TGTGCCATCAGTGAGTTTCCGGACTCCAATGAGCAGTTCTTC

j_gene: TRBJ2-5
d_gene: -
abundance: -
v_gene: TRBV4-3
CDR3aa: CASSQDQGSEGQETQYF
CDR3nt: TGCGCCAGCAGCCAAGATCAGGGGAGCGAGGGGCAAGAGACCCAGTACTTC

j_gene: TRBJ2-7
d_gene: TRBD2
abundance: once
v_gene: TRBV7-9
CDR3aa: CASSLVPAGGIEQYF
CDR3nt: TGTGCCAGCAGCTTAGTGCCAGCGGGGGGAATCGAGCAGTACTTC

j_gene: TRBJ1-4
d_gene: -
abundance: -
v_gene: TRBV18
CDR3aa: CASSLQGGLNEKLFF
CDR3nt: TGTGCCAGCTCACTACAAGGAGGCCTTAATGAAAAACTGTTTTTT

j_gene: TRBJ1-4
d_gene: -
abundance: once
v_gene: TRBV18
CDR3aa: CASSPPPATNEKLFF
CDR3nt: TGTGCCAGCTCCCCTCCCCCCGCAACTAATGAAAAACTGTTTTTT

j_gene: TRBJ2-1
d_gene: TRBD2
abundance: -
v_gene: TRBV27
CDR3aa: CASSRGLAGSGGQFF
CDR3nt: TGTGCCAGCAGCCGCGGACTAGCGGGATCAGGAGGGCAGTTCTTC

j_gene: TRBJ1-5
d_gene: TRBD1
abundance: -
v_gene: TRBV10-3
CDR3aa: CATRKGTGGVLPQHF
CDR3nt: TGTGCCACCCGAAAAGGGACAGGGGGTGTTTTGCCCCAGCATTTT

j_gene: TRBJ1-2
d_gene: TRBD1
abundance: -
v_gene: TRBV6-2/TRBV6-3
CDR3aa: CASSEQGQHGYTF
CDR3nt: TGTGCCAGCAGCGAACAGGGGCAGCATGGCTACACCTTC

j_gene: TRBJ1-2
d_gene: TRBD1
abundance: -
v_gene: TRBV29-1
CDR3aa: CSVLTGNVGGYTF
CDR3nt: TGCAGCGTCCTGACAGGGAATGTCGGTGGCTACACCTTC

j_gene: TRBJ2-2
d_gene: -
abundance: -
v_gene: TRBV5-1
CDR3aa: CASSLQPGGFENGELFF
CDR3nt: TGCGCCAGCAGCCTCCAACCGGGCGGGTTCGAGAACGGGGAGCTGTTTTTT